The 10 T cell receptor beta chains presented below share a single source sample, sequenced in a study of tumor-infiltrating lymphocytes in primary liver carcinoma. The template, roughly 510 ng total RNA, yielded TCR beta cDNA made with a constant-region primer. Three-round nested multiplex PCR performed with slightly modified ARM-PCR produced the TCR beta libraries. TRBV1-TRBV30 forward and Cbeta reverse primers drove the first two roughly 10-cycle rounds. TCRdb independently ran MiXCR on the multiplex PCR reads; one entry per CDR3 protein. The sample includes about 99,000 distinct CDR3 sequences, more than 60% seen only once; the top ten take around 9.5%. Unsorted bulk tissue, about 17-33 mg of it, served as the source for co-extraction of RNA and DNA. The sample was liver tumor tissue from sampling region 5. Subset noted: tumor region T5, tumor centre. The receptor source for this set is a woman aged 55 to 70 with primary liver carcinoma and hepatitis B virus infection.

This clonotype was counted ten times or more. For the CDR3, the DNA is TGTGCCAGCAGCAAAGGGGGAGCCAAAAACATTCAGTACTTC. Translating gives CASSKGGAKNIQYF. The rearrangement uses TRBV6-1 and TRBJ2-4, with TRBD1 as a possible D gene (6 bases). Germline V lookup: CDR1 MNHNS, CDR2 SASEGT. Trimming stripped 6 bases from V and 0 bases from J, with 9 bases between. CDR3 size: 14 residues.

Comment on this clonotype: A much larger clone lies a single base off, so this may be a read error. A read error is likely, as this CDR3 ends without the conserved phenylalanine or tryptophan. The J gene is TRBJ2-1, the V gene TRBV6-5; possibly TRBD2 for D (6 bases). Trimming shortened V by 5 bases and J by 7 bases, and 15 bases separated the two germline ends. The germline V gene encodes CDR1 MNHEY and CDR2 SVGAGI. This CDR3 has 14 amino acids. CDR3 sequence reads: CASSRSSGSNEQFL. In DNA form, the CDR3 reads TGTGCCAGCAGTCGGAGTAGCGGTTCGAATGAGCAGTTCCTC.

About this clonotype itself: A much larger clone is a single base away; this may be a read error. The CDR3 ends on some other residue instead of the conserved phenylalanine or tryptophan, so this is likely a read error. V is TRBV28 and J is TRBJ2-1; the D is unclear. The CDR3 totals 12 residues. The V gene lost 7 bases and the J gene lost 7 bases, with 11 bases spanning the gap. Germline loops: CDR1 MDHEN, CDR2 SYDVKM. The chain's CDR3 is CASKENQNEQFL. The CDR3 coding sequence is TGTGCCAGCAAAGAGAACCAGAATGAGCAGTTCCTC.

For this clonotype: This may stem from a read error, because a much larger clone lies one nucleotide away. The chain employs TRBV5-6 and TRBJ2-5; the D is unclear. The CDR3 is 14 amino acids. The V end lost 3 bases, the J end lost 5 bases, and 14 bases lay between the germline ends. Germline V gives CDR1 SGHDT, CDR2 YYEEEE. CDR3 sequence reads: CASSSGSCIETQYF. Here the CDR3 DNA reads TGTGCCAGCAGCTCGGGCAGTTGCATCGAGACCCAGTACTTC.

Only a few counts were recorded for this clonotype. A junction boundary mismatches the germline segment, possibly from a read error. The chain is built from TRBV5-8 and TRBJ2-7; unclear D gene. CDR1 and CDR2 from the germline V gene are SGHTS and YDEGEE. This CDR3 is 14 amino acids long. CDR3 in DNA: TGTTCCAGCAGCTCCCGGATTCAAACCTACGAGCAGTACTTC. Its protein is CSSSSRIQTYEQYF.

This clonotype showed up just once. The junction departs from the called germline gene at one end, perhaps through a read error. The chain carries TRBV11-2 and TRBJ2-2; D may match TRBD1 or TRBD2 (5 bases each). Per germline, CDR1 SGHAT and CDR2 FQNNGV. The CDR3 extends over 16 amino acids. The CDR3 loop reads CVSSEGRNTNTRELFF. CDR3 DNA: TGTGTCAGCAGCGAGGGACGCAACACGAACACCCGGGAGCTGTTTTTT.

This clonotype was recorded only once. This clone may be a read error of a much larger clone one base away. This chain connects TRBV19 to TRBJ2-2, with D perhaps matching TRBD2 (6 bases). Trimming stripped 7 bases from V and 5 bases from J, with 17 bases between. The CDR3 extends over 15 amino acids. Looked up from germline, CDR1 is LNHDA and CDR2 is SQIVND (reference sequence). CDR3 protein: CASKASESGTGELFF. CDR3 in DNA: TGTGCCAGTAAGGCTAGCGAGTCGGGGACCGGGGAGCTGTTTTTT.

The chain has TRBV19 and TRBJ2-7, with D perhaps TRBD2 (6 bases). The CDR3 totals 16 residues. The ends were cut back, 6 bases at V and 3 bases at J, with 21 bases in the middle. CDR1 LNHDA and CDR2 SQIVND come from the germline V gene (reference sequence). The CDR3 sequence is CASSNPSGDRRYEQYF. CDR3 bases: TGTGCCAGTAGCAATCCCTCGGGGGACCGACGCTACGAGCAGTACTTC.

Comment on this clonotype: Because the CDR3 is missing its conserved closing phenylalanine or tryptophan, this is likely a read error. This chain links TRBV7-9 with TRBJ2-3; the D is unclear. The V and J ends lost 3 bases and 6 bases respectively, with 7 bases between them. Per the germline V gene, CDR1 is SEHNR and CDR2 is FQNEAQ (reference sequence). The CDR3 extends over 12 amino acids. The CDR3 nucleotides read TGTGCCAGCAGCTTCAACACGGATACGCAGTATCTA. Amino acid sequence: CASSFNTDTQYL.

Of note for this clonotype: Germline is not matched at one junction end, which may reflect a read error. The chain employs TRBV6-2 or TRBV6-3 and TRBJ2-1, with D possibly being TRBD1 (5 bases). Germline V CDR1 and CDR2: MNHEY, SVGEGT. The CDR3 consists of 14 residues. The CDR3 region has the DNA TGTGTCAGCAGGGCCCAGCGTACCGACAGTGAGCAGTTCTTC. As protein: CVSRAQRTDSEQFF.